This is a list of T cell receptor beta chains from one sample in a study of T cell changes during pregnancy in multiple sclerosis. Clones were sequenced by immunoSEQ multiplex PCR, and TCRdb holds only the in-frame ones, with some missing. The table records tens of thousands of clones, around 89% of them present only once. The material sequenced was CD8+ T cells from peripheral blood mononuclear cells, taken after pregnancy. Receptors were obtained from a female donor in good health, enrolled as a control in a pregnancy study. The CDR3 runs from the conserved cysteine through the conserved F or W. D genes are given only for firm matches. The size field is filled for only some rows; it gives once, few, many or a size class.

d_call | clone_size | j_call | v_call | cdr3_nt | cdr3_aa
TRBD2 | NA | TRBJ2-3 | TRBV7-3 | TGTGCCAGCAGCTTTTCCGGGACTATCACAGATACGCAGTATTTT | CASSFSGTITDTQYF
TRBD1 | NA | TRBJ1-3 | TRBV5-1 | TGCGCCAGCAGCCCGGATGGACAGGGGGCTTCTGGAAACACCATATATTTT | CASSPDGQGASGNTIYF
TRBD1 | NA | TRBJ1-1 | TRBV6-4 | TGTGCCAGCAGTGAGGGGCAGGGGGTCACTGAAGCTTTCTTT | CASSEGQGVTEAFF
NA | NA | TRBJ1-2 | TRBV6-4 | TGTGCCAGCAGTGACTCTTGGTTGGGGAGCCGAGATGGCTACACCTTC | CASSDSWLGSRDGYTF
TRBD1 | once | TRBJ1-2 | TRBV28 | TGTGCCAGCAGCCCGGACAGGGAGATTGGCTACACCTTC | CASSPDREIGYTF
NA | NA | TRBJ2-7 | TRBV19 | TGTGCCAGTAGTATAGGAGCGGATACCTACGAGCAGTACTTC | CASSIGADTYEQYF
TRBD1 | NA | TRBJ1-2 | TRBV27 | TGTGCCAGCAGTTTAAGTGGACAGGGCCCTTATGGCTACACCTTC | CASSLSGQGPYGYTF
NA | NA | TRBJ2-5 | TRBV7-7 | TGTGCTAGCAGCTTAGCCCGGGGGGCAAGGGAGCAGTACTTC | CASSLARGAREQYF
TRBD2 | NA | TRBJ2-5 | TRBV4-3 | TGCGCCAGCAGCCCAACTCCTACTAGCGTCCCAGAGACCCAGTACTTC | CASSPTPTSVPETQYF
NA | NA | TRBJ1-1 | TRBV11-1 | TGTGCCAGCAGCCCTGCGGGCACTGAAGCTTTCTTT | CASSPAGTEAFF
TRBD1 | NA | TRBJ1-2 | TRBV4-3 | TGCGCCAGCAGCCAGAGGAACAGGGGAGCCTATGGCTACACCTTC | CASSQRNRGAYGYTF
TRBD1 | NA | TRBJ1-1 | TRBV7-6 | TGTGCCAGCAGCGACCAGGGGGCTCTGCACACTGAAGCTTTCTTT | CASSDQGALHTEAFF
TRBD1 | NA | TRBJ2-1 | TRBV4-1 | TGCGCCAGCAGCCAAGGAATGGGACAGGGCAATGAGCAGTTCTTC | CASSQGMGQGNEQFF
NA | NA | TRBJ2-7 | TRBV21-1 | NA | CASSKVGQGAVEQYF
NA | NA | TRBJ1-1 | TRBV6-5 | TGTGCCAGCAGTTTACCGGGGGTTGACACTGAAGCTTTCTTT | CASSLPGVDTEAFF
TRBD1 | NA | TRBJ2-3 | TRBV7-8 | TGTGCCAGCAGCTTTACAGGGGTACTCACAGATACGCAGTATTTT | CASSFTGVLTDTQYF
TRBD2 | NA | TRBJ2-3 | TRBV28 | TGTGCCAGCAGAGCGGGGGGACCCACAGATACGCAGTATTTT | CASRAGGPTDTQYF
NA | NA | TRBJ1-1 | TRBV4-3 | TGCGCCAGCAGCGCCGGGTTGGGGAACACTGAAGCTTTCTTT | CASSAGLGNTEAFF
TRBD1 | few | TRBJ2-3 | TRBV4-3 | TGCGCCAGCAGCCAAGCCCACCCGGGGACAGGGGGCGCGGGGGAGGATACGCAGTATTTT | CASSQAHPGTGGAGEDTQYF
NA | NA | TRBJ2-2 | TRBV25-1 | TGTGCCAGCACCCTAAGCAACACCGGGGAGCTGTTTTTT | CASTLSNTGELFF
TRBD1 | NA | TRBJ1-1 | TRBV27 | TGTGCCAGCAGTCTAACAGGGGGCGGTGAAGCTTTCTTT | CASSLTGGGEAFF
TRBD1 | NA | TRBJ1-3 | TRBV7-8 | TGTGCCAGCAACGCCGCAGGGGGATTGGCTGGAAACACCATATATTTT | CASNAAGGLAGNTIYF
TRBD2 | NA | TRBJ2-7 | TRBV4-3 | TGCGCCAGCAGCCAAGTACGGGGGGTAGAGCAGTACTTC | CASSQVRGVEQYF
NA | NA | TRBJ2-5 | TRBV4-3 | TGCGCCAGCAGCCTTAGAACTGAGGAGACCCAGTACTTC | CASSLRTEETQYF
NA | many | TRBJ2-5 | TRBV4-3 | TGCGCCAGCAGCCAAGATTTCCAGAGAGGGCCTGTAGAGACCCAGTACTTC | CASSQDFQRGPVETQYF
TRBD1 | NA | TRBJ2-7 | TRBV6-5 | TGTGCCAGCAGAGGAGGACAGGGGGCGCTTGAGCAGTACTTC | CASRGGQGALEQYF
NA | once | TRBJ2-3 | TRBV19 | TGTGCCAGTACGAGTCTTGATACGCAGTATTTT | CASTSLDTQYF
TRBD2 | NA | TRBJ2-7 | TRBV6-1 | TGTGCCAGCAGTGAATCCGTACGACTAGCGGGGGATATCTACGAGCAGTACTTC | CASSESVRLAGDIYEQYF
TRBD1 | NA | TRBJ1-2 | TRBV9 | TGTGCCAGCAGTGATGGACAGGTAATAGAAGGCTACACCTTC | CASSDGQVIEGYTF
TRBD1 | NA | TRBJ2-7 | TRBV2 | TGTGCCAGCTTGGGACAGGGTCCCTCCTACGAGCAGTACTTC | CASLGQGPSYEQYF
NA | few | TRBJ2-7 | TRBV7-9 | TGTGCCAGCAGCACCCGACAGTCCTACGAGCAGTACTTC | CASSTRQSYEQYF
NA | once | TRBJ1-2 | TRBV19 | TGTGCCAGGGGTCGCCCGGGTCCTACCGACTATGGCTACACCTTC | CARGRPGPTDYGYTF